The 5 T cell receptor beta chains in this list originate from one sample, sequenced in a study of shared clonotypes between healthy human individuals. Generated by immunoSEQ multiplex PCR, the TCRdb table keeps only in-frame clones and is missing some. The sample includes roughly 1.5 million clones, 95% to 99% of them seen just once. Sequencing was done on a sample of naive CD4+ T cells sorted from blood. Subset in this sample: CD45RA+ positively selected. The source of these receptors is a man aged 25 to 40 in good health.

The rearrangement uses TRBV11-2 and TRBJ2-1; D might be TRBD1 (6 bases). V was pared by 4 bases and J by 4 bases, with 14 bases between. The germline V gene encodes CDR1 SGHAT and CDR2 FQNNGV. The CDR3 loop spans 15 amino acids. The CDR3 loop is CASSSDSRRYNEQFF. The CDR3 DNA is TGTGCCAGCAGCTCGGACAGTCGCCGTTACAATGAGCAGTTCTTC.

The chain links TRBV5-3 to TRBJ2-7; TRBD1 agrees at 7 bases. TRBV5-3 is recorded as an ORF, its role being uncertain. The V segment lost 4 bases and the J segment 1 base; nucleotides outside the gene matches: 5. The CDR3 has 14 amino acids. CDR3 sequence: CARSHPGQSYEQYF. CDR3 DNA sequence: TGTGCCAGAAGCCACCCGGGACAGTCCTACGAGCAGTACTTC.

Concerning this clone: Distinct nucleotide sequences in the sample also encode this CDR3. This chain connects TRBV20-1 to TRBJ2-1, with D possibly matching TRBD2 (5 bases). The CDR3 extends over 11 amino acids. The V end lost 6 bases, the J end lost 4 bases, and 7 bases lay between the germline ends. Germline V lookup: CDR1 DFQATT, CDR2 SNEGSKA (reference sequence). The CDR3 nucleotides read TGCAGTGCGACGGGGTACAATGAGCAGTTCTTC. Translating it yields CSATGYNEQFF.

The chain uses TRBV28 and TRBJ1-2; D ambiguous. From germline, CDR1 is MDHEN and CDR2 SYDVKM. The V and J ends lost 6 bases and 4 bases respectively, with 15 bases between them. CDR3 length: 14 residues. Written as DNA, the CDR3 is TGTGCCAGCAGCCCGGGGAGGCCGACCTATGGCTACACCTTC. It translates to CASSPGRPTYGYTF.

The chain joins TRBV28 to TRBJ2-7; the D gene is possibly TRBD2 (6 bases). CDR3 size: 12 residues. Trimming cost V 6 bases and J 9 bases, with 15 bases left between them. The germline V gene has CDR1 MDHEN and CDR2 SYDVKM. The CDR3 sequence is CASRGTLGGQYF. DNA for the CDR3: TGTGCCAGCAGAGGGACCCTCGGGGGGCAGTACTTC.